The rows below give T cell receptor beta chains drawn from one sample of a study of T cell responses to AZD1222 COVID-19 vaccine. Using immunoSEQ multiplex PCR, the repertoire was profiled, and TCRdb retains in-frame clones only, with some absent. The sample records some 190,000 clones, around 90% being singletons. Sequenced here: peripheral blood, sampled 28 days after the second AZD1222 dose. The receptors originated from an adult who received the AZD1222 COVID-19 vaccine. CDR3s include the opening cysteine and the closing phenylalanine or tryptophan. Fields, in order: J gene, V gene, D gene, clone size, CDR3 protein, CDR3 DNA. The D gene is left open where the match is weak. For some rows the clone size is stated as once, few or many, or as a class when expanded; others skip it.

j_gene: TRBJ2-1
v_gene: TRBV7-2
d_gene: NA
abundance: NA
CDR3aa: CASSPRGPNNEQFF
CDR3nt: TGTGCCAGCAGCCCCAGGGGCCCGAACAATGAGCAGTTCTTC

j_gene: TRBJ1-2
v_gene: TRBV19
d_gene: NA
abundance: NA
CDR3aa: CASSIDRWGYTF
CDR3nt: TGTGCCAGTAGTATAGATCGGTGGGGCTACACCTTC

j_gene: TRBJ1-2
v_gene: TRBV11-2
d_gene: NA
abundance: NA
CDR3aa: CASSPPAPGIGGYTF
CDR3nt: TGTGCCAGCAGCCCCCCGGCCCCAGGGATCGGTGGCTACACCTTC

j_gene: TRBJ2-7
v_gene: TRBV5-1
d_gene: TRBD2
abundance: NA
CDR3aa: CASSLHSSGTDEQYF
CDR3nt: TGCGCCAGCAGCTTGCATTCTAGCGGGACTGATGAGCAGTACTTC

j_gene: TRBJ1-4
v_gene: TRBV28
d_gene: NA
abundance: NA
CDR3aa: CASSFIKTNEKLFF
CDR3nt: TGTGCCAGCAGTTTCATCAAGACTAATGAAAAACTGTTTTTT

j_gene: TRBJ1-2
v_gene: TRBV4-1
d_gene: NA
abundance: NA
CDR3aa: CASSQEAGYGYTF
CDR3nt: TGCGCCAGCAGCCAAGAAGCAGGGTATGGCTACACCTTC

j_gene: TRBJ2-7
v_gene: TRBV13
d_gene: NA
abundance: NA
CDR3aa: CASSLGQDFSYEQYF
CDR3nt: TGTGCCAGCAGCTTAGGGCAGGACTTCTCCTACGAGCAGTACTTC

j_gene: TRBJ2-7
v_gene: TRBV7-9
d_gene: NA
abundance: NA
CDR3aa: CASSLDTRYEQYF
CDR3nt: TGTGCCAGCAGCTTAGATACTAGATACGAGCAGTACTTC

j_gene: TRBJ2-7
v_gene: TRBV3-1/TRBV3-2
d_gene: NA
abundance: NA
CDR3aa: CASSPRDTTYEQYF
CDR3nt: TGTGCCAGCAGCCCACGGGACACCACCTACGAGCAGTACTTC

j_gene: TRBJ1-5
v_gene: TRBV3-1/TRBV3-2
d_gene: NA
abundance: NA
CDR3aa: CASSQVMGSNQPQHF
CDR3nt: TGTGCCAGCAGCCAAGTTATGGGGAGCAATCAGCCCCAGCATTTT

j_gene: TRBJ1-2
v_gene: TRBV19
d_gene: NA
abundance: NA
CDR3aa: CATSGYTF
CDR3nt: TGTGCCACATCTGGCTACACCTTC

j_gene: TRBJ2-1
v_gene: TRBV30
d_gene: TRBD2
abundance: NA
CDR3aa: CAWSWLAENEQFF
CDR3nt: TGTGCCTGGAGTTGGCTAGCGGAGAATGAGCAGTTCTTC

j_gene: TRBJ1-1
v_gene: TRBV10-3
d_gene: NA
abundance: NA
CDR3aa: CAIRGNTEAFF
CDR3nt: TGTGCCATCAGGGGCAACACTGAAGCTTTCTTT

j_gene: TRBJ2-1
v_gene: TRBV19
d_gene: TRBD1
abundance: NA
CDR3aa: CASRAPTGGVRNEQFF
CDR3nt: TGTGCCAGTAGAGCTCCGACAGGGGGCGTCCGGAATGAGCAGTTCTTC

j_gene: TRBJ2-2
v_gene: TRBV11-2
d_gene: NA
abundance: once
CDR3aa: CASSRAGNTGELFF
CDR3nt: TGTGCCAGCAGCCGAGCGGGGAACACCGGGGAGCTGTTTTTT

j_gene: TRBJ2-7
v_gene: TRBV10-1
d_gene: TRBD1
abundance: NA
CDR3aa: CASSEGQAYEQYF
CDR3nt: TGCGCCAGCAGTGAAGGACAGGCCTACGAGCAGTACTTC

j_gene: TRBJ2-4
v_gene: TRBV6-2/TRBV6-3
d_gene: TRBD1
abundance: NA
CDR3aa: CASSTPRTGAAVQYF
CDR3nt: TGTGCCAGCAGTACCCCAAGGACAGGAGCTGCCGTTCAGTACTTC

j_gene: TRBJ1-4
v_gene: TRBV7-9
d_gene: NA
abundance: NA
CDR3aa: CASSLGPLGATNEKLFF
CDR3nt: TGTGCCAGCAGCTTAGGACCCCTGGGAGCAACTAATGAAAAACTGTTTTTT

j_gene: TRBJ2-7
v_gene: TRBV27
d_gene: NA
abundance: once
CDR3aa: CASRRDGSSYEQYF
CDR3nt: TGTGCCAGCAGGCGGGACGGTAGCTCCTACGAGCAGTACTTC

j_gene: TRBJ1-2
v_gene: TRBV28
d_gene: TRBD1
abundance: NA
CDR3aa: CASSLETGLYGYTF
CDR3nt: TGTGCCAGCAGTTTAGAGACAGGGCTTTATGGCTACACCTTC

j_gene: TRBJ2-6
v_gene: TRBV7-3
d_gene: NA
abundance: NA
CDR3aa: CASSLTLRSGANVLTF
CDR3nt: TGTGCCAGCAGCTTAACGTTGAGGTCTGGGGCCAACGTCCTGACTTTC

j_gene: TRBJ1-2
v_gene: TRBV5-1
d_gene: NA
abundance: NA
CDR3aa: CASSPDGDYGYTF
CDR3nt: TGCGCCAGCAGCCCGGACGGGGACTATGGCTACACCTTC

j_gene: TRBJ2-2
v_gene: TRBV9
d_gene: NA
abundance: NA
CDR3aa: CASSHQGIAPIGELFF
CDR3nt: TGTGCCAGCAGCCATCAGGGAATAGCCCCCATCGGGGAGCTGTTTTTT

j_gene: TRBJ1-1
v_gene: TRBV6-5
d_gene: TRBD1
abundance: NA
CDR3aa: CASIYRGGTEAFF
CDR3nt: TGTGCCAGCATTTACAGGGGAGGCACTGAAGCTTTCTTT

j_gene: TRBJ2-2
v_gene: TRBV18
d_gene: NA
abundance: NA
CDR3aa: CASSPPARKTGELFF
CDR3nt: TGTGCCAGCTCACCACCGGCCCGAAAGACCGGGGAGCTGTTTTTT

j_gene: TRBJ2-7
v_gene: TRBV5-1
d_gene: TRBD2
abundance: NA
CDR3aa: CASSLGFTLSSGQYEQYF
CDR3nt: TGCGCCAGCAGCTTGGGCTTTACCCTCTCTAGCGGGCAATACGAGCAGTACTTC

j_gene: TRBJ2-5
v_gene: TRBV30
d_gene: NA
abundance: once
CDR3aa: CAWSSNTWDQYF
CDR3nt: TGTGCCTGGAGTTCCAATACCTGGGACCAGTACTTC

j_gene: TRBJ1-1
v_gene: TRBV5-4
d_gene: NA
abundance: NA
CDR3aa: CASTSSAQSNTEAFF
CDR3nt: TGTGCCAGCACCTCCTCGGCACAGTCGAACACTGAAGCTTTCTTT

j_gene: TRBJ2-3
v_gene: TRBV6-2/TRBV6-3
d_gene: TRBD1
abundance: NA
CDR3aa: CASSYLQGADTQYF
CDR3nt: TGTGCCAGCAGTTACTTACAGGGGGCAGATACGCAGTATTTT

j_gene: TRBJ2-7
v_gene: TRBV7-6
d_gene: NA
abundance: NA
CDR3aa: CASSLTRSSSYEQYF
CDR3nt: TGTGCCAGCAGCTTAACAAGGTCCTCCTCCTACGAGCAGTACTTC

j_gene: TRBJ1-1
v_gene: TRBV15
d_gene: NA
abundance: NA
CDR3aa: CATSRVYPENTEAFF
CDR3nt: TGTGCCACCAGCAGAGTATATCCAGAGAACACTGAAGCTTTCTTT

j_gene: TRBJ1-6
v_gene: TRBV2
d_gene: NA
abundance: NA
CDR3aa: CASGEGISNSPLHF
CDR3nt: TGTGCCAGCGGGGAAGGGATTTCAAATTCACCCCTCCACTTT

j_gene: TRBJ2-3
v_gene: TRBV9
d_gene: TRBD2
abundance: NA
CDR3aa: CASSVVASGGLSTDTQYF
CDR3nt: TGTGCCAGCAGCGTAGTGGCTAGCGGGGGACTCAGCACAGATACGCAGTATTTT

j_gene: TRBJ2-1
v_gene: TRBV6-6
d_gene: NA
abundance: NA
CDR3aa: CASSSLQGRKYNEQFF
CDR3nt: TGTGCCAGCAGTTCATTACAGGGGAGGAAATACAATGAGCAGTTCTTC

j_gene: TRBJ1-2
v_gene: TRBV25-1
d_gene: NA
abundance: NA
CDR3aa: CASSAGIRGYTF
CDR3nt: TGTGCCAGCAGTGCGGGTATTCGGGGCTACACCTTC

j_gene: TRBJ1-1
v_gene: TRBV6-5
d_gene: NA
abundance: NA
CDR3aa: CASSYSRVTEAFF
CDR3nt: TGTGCCAGCAGTTACTCCAGGGTCACTGAAGCTTTCTTT

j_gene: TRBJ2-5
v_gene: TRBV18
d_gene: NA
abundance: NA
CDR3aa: CASSPGTTTTGETQYF
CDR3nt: TGTGCCAGCTCACCCGGGACTACGACAACAGGGGAGACCCAGTACTTC

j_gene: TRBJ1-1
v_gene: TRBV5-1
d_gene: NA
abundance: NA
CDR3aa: CASYPPGNTEAFF
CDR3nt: TGCGCCAGCTACCCCCCAGGGAACACTGAAGCTTTCTTT